This note documents a single TCR beta chain sequence. The antigen is unknown. This CDR3 comprises 14 residues. V dropped 10 bases and J dropped 0; count of bases not matched to a gene: 8. The germline CDR1 and CDR2 sequences are MNHEY and SVGEGT. These data come from a study of blood T cells in healthy people across ages. Study-wide findings and caveats: Unsorted PBMC material precluded a definitive naive versus antigen-experienced comparison.

A second about 6 to 12 cycle PCR used barcoded and J-beta primers. A 12-random-nucleotide template-switch adaptor tagged each cDNA molecule. TCRdb processed the 5' RACE reads anew with MiXCR; each CDR3 protein has one entry. Of about 570,000 distinct CDR3 sequences in the sample, 27% were seen once. Source material: blood. The J gene is TRBJ1-1, the V gene TRBV6-2 or TRBV6-3, with 7 positions matching TRBD1. The receptor was isolated from a woman aged 70-85 years in good health. Written as DNA, the CDR3 is TGTGCCATTCGACAGGGAGAAATGAACACTGAAGCTTTCTTT. Its protein product is CAIRQGEMNTEAFF.